This T cell receptor beta chain was identified in a study of neurological immune-mediated disorders. This clonotype has only one observation. The CDR3 sequence is 14 residues long. The germline CDR1 and CDR2 sequences are WSHSY and SAAADI. V lost 8 bases to trimming and J lost 6 bases; unmatched junction nucleotides: 9. One entry per CDR3 protein results from TCRdb running MiXCR on the 5' RACE reads. This sample has some 48,000 distinct CDR3 sequences, with approximately 21% found just once. Stated time point: technical triplicate 3. The receptor comes from a man aged 55 to 70 with HTLV-1-associated myelopathy (HAM/TSP). Sequenced input: PBMCs. This chain joins TRBV10-2 and TRBJ2-7; TRBD2 aligns across 11 bases. CDR3 coding DNA: TGCGCCAGCGGGGGGACTAGCGGTACCGGCGAGCAGTACTTC. This sequence encodes CASGGTSGTGEQYF.